This TCR beta chain derives from a study of OX40 agonist ivuxolimab in advanced cancers. Here immunoSEQ multiplex PCR was the method, and the copy in TCRdb shows in-frame clones only, minus some. Here the sample spans about 73,000 clones, about 92% being singletons. V was cut by 6 bases and J by 0 bases, with 18 bases left in between. The CDR3 runs 16 residues. Germline loops: CDR1 SEHNR, CDR2 FQNEAQ (reference sequence). The TCR sequence derives from an adult with an advanced solid tumor such as melanoma, head and neck, liver or kidney cancer. The sequenced sample was CD4+ or CD8+ T cells sorted from blood, obtained in a trial of the OX40 agonist ivuxolimab. The chain has TRBV7-9 and TRBJ2-7; the D gene could be TRBD1 or TRBD2 (5 bases each). In DNA, the CDR3 is TGTGCCAGCAGTATAACCACGGGACGGAGCTCCTACGAGCAGTACTTC. This encodes CASSITTGRSSYEQYF. Full variable domain (rest looked up from reference TRBV7-9 and TRBJ2-7): DTGVSQNPRHKITKRGQNVTFRCDPISEHNRLYWYRQTLGQGPEFLTYFQNEAQLEKSRLLSDRFSAERPKGSFSTLEIQRTEQGDSAMYLCASSITTGRSSYEQYFGPGTRLTVT.